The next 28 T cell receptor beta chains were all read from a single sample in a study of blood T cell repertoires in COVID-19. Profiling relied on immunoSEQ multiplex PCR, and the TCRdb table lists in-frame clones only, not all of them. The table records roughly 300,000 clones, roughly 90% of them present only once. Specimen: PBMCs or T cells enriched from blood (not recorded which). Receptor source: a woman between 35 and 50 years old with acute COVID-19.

CDR3 bases: TGTGCCACCAGTGACCCAGGACTAGCGGGAGGACATGAGCAGTTCTTC. Translation gives CATSDPGLAGGHEQFF. The gene calls are TRBV24-1 and TRBJ2-1, with 14 bases identical to TRBD2. In germline, CDR1 is KGHDR, CDR2 SFDVKD. Trimming removed 4 bases from V and 8 bases from J; junction bases left unmatched: 6. The CDR3 spans 16 residues.

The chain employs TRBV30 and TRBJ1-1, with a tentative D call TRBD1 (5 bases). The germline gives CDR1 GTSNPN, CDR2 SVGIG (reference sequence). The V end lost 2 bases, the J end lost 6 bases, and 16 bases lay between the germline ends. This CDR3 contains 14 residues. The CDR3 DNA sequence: TGTGCCTGGAGTACGAGGGGAGGGATAGCTGAAGCTTTCTTT. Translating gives CAWSTRGGIAEAFF.

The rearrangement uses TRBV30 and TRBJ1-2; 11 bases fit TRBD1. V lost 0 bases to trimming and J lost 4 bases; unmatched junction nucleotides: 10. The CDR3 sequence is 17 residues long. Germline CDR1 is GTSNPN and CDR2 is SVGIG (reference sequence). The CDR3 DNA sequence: TGTGCCTGGAGTGTACACGGGACAGGGGGTATAATCTATGGCTACACCTTC. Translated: CAWSVHGTGGIIYGYTF.

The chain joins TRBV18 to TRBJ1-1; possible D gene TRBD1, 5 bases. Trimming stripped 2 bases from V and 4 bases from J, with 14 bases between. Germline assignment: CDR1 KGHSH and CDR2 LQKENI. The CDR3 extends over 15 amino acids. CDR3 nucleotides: TGTGCCAGCTCACCAAGGCCAGGGTGGAGCACTGAAGCTTTCTTT. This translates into CASSPRPGWSTEAFF. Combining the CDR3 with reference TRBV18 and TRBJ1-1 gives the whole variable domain NAGVMQNPRHLVRRRGQEARLRCSPMKGHSHVYWYRQLPEEGLKFMVYLQKENIIDESGMPKERFSAEFPKEGPSILRIQQVVRGDSAAYFCASSPRPGWSTEAFFGQGTRLTVV.

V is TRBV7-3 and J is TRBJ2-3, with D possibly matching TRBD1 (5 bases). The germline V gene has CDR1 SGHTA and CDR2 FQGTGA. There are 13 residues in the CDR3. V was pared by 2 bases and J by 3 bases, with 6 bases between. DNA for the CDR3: TGTGCCAGCAGCTTACAGGGAACAGATACGCAGTATTTT. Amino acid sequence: CASSLQGTDTQYF.

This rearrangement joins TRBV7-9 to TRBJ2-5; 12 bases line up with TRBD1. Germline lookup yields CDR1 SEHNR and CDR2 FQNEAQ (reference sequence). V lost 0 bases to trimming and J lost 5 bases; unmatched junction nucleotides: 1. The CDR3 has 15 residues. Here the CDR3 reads CASSLAGQGAETQYF. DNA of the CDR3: TGTGCCAGCAGCTTAGCGGGACAGGGGGCTGAGACCCAGTACTTC. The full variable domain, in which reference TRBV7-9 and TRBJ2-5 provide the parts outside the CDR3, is DTGVSQNPRHKITKRGQNVTFRCDPISEHNRLYWYRQTLGQGPEFLTYFQNEAQLEKSRLLSDRFSAERPKGSFSTLEIQRTEQGDSAMYLCASSLAGQGAETQYFGPGTRLLVL.

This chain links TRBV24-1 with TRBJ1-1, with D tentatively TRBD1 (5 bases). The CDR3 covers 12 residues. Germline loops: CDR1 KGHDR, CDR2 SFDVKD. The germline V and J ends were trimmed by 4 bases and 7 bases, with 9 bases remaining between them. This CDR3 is CATSEYTGEAFF. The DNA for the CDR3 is TGTGCCACCAGTGAATATACAGGTGAAGCTTTCTTT.

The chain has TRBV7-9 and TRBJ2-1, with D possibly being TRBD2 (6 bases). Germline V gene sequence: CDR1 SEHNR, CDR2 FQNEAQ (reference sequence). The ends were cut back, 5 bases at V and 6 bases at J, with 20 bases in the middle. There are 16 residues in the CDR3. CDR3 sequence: CASSPGGGAGGNEQFF. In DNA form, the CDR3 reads TGTGCCAGCAGCCCCGGGGGAGGAGCCGGGGGCAATGAGCAGTTCTTC.

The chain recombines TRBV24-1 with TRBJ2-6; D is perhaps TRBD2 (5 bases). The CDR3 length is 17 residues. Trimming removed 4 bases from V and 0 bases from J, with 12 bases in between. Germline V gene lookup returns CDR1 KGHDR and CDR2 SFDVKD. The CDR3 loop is CATSDPTGNSGANVLTF. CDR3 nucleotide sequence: TGTGCCACCAGTGACCCGACGGGAAACTCTGGGGCCAACGTCCTGACTTTC.

CDR3 loop: CARPTTGTGGAELTVYGYTF. CDR3 coding DNA: TGTGCCAGGCCCACTACCGGGACAGGGGGCGCAGAGCTTACCGTCTATGGCTACACCTTC. The chain links TRBV19 to TRBJ1-2, with 12 bases identical to TRBD1. V lost 9 bases, J lost 4 bases, and 24 bases stayed unmatched. The CDR3 spans 20 residues. The germline CDR1 and CDR2 sequences are LNHDA and SQIVND (reference sequence).

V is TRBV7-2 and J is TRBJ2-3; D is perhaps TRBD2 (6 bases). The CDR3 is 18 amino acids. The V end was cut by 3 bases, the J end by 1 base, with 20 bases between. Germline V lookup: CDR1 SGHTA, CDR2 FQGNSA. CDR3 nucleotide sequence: TGTGCCAGCAGCTTTTTCGGGAGCCCTGAAAGCCGCACAGATACGCAGTATTTT. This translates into CASSFFGSPESRTDTQYF.

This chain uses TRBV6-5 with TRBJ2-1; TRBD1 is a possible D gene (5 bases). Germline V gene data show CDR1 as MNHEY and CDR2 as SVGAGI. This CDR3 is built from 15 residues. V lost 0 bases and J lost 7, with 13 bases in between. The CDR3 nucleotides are TGTGCCAGCAGTTACTCAGTGCTCAGGGTGAATGAGCAGTTCTTC. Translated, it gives CASSYSVLRVNEQFF.

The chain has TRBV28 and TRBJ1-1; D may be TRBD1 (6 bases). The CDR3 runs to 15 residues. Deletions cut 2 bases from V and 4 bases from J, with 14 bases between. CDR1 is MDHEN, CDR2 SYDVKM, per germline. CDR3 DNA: TGTGCCAGCAGTTTAACGGGAGGGGGGAGCACTGAAGCTTTCTTT. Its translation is CASSLTGGGSTEAFF.

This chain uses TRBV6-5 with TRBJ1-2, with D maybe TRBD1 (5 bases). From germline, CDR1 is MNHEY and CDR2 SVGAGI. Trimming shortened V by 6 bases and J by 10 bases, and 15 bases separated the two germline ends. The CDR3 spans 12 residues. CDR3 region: CASRRGLQHYTF. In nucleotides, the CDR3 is TGTGCCAGCAGACGGGGACTTCAACACTACACCTTC.

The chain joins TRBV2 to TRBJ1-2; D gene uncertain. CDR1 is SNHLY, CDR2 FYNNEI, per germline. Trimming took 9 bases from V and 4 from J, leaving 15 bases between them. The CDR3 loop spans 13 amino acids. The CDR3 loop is CASAEAGFYGYTF. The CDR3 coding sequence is TGTGCCAGTGCGGAGGCAGGTTTCTATGGCTACACCTTC.

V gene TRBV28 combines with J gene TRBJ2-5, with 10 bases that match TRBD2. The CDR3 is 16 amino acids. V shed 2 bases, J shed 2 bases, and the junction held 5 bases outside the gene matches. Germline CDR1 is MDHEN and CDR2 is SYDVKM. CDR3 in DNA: TGTGCCAGCAGTTTAGAACTAGCGGGGCCTCAAGAGACCCAGTACTTC. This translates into CASSLELAGPQETQYF.

CDR3 nucleotide sequence: TGTGCCAGCAGCTTTCGCTCCGGGACAGGGATGAAGTCTAATGAAAAACTGTTTTTT. As protein: CASSFRSGTGMKSNEKLFF. The V call is TRBV7-9, the J call TRBJ1-4, with 9 bases that match TRBD1. The CDR3 is 19 residues long. Per germline, CDR1 SEHNR and CDR2 FQNEAQ (reference sequence). Trimming took 3 bases from V and 3 from J; bases not matched to a gene: 14.

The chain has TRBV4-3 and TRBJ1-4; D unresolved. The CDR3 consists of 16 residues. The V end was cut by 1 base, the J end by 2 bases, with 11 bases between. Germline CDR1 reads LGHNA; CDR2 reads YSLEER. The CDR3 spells CASSQGRVGTNEKLFF. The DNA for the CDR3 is TGCGCCAGCAGCCAAGGCCGGGTCGGGACTAATGAAAAACTGTTTTTT.

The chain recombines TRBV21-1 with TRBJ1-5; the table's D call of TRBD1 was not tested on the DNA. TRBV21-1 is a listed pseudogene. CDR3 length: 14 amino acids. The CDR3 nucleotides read TGTGCCAGCAGTTCAATCAGGGGCGGGCAGCCCCAGCATTTT. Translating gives CASSSIRGGQPQHF.

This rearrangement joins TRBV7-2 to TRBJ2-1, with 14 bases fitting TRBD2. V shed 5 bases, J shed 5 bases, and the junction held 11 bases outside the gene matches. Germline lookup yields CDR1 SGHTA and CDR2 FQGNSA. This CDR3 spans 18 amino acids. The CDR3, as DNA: TGTGCCAGCAGCCCCCGGCGTTGGACTAGCGGGAGGAACAATGAGCAGTTCTTC. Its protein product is CASSPRRWTSGRNNEQFF.

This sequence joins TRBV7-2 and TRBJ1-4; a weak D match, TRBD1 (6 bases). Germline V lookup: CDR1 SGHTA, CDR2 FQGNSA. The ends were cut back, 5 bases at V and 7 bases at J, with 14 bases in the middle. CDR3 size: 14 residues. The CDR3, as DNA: TGTGCCAGCAGCCCACAGGGTATCGGTGAAAAACTGTTTTTT. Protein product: CASSPQGIGEKLFF.

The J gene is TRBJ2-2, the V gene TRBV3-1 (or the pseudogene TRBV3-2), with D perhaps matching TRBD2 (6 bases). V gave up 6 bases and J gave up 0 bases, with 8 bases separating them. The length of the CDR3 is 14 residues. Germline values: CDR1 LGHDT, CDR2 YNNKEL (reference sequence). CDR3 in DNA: TGTGCCAGCAGAGGACTAACGAACACCGGGGAGCTGTTTTTT. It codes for CASRGLTNTGELFF.

The CDR3 DNA reads as TGCGCCAGCAGCTTTAGCGGGAGCGAGGAGACCCAGTACTTC. This translates into CASSFSGSEETQYF. The chain is built from TRBV5-1 and TRBJ2-5; 9 bases map to TRBD2. There are 14 residues in the CDR3. Germline V CDR1 and CDR2: SGHRS, YFSETQ. After removal of 2 bases from V and 5 bases from J, the junction contained 4 bases not matched to a gene.

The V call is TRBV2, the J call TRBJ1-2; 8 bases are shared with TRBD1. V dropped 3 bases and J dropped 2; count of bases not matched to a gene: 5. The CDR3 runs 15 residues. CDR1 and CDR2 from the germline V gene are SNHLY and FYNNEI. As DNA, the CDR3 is TGTGCCAGCAGTGATACAGGGGGGAAAAACTATGGCTACACCTTC. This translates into CASSDTGGKNYGYTF. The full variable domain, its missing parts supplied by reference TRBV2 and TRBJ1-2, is EPEVTQTPSHQVTQMGQEVILRCVPISNHLYFYWYRQILGQKVEFLVSFYNNEISEKSEIFDDQFSVERPDGSNFTLKIRSTKLEDSAMYFCASSDTGGKNYGYTFGSGTRLTVV.

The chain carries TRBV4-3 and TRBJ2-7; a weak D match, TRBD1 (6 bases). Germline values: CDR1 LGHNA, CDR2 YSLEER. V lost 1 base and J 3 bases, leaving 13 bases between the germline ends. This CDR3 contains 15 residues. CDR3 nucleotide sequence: TGCGCCAGCAGCCAAGCGGACAGAGGTGACTACGAGCAGTACTTC. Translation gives CASSQADRGDYEQYF.

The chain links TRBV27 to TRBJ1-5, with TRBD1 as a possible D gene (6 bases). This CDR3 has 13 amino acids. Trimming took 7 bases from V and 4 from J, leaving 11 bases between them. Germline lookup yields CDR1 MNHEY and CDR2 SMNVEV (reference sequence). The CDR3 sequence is CASKTGINQPQHF. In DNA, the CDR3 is TGTGCCAGCAAAACAGGGATAAATCAGCCCCAGCATTTT.

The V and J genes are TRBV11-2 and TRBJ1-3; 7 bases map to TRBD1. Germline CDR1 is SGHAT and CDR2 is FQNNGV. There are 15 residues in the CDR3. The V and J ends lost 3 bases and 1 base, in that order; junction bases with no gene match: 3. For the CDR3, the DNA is TGTGCCAGCAGCTTGACAGGGCGATCTGGAAACACCATATATTTT. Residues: CASSLTGRSGNTIYF.

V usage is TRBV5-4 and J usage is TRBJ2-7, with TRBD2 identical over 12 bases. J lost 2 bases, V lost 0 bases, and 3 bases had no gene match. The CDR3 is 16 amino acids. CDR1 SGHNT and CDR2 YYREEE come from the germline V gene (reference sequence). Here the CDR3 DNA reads TGTGCCAGCAGCTTGGGACTAGCGGGGGCCACCTACGAGCAGTACTTC. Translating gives CASSLGLAGATYEQYF.